Below, 21 T cell receptor beta chains from the same sample are listed, as sequenced in a study of graft-versus-host responses after intestinal transplantation. Sequenced by immunoSEQ multiplex PCR; TCRdb stores in-frame clones only, minus some. This table has about 29,000 clones, 80% to 85% appearing once. Graft tissue was processed to release intraepithelial and lamina propria lymphocytes. The sequencing used ileum tissue, collected 98 days after intestinal transplantation. The receptors stem from a human patient who received an intestinal transplant, so some T cells may come from the graft donor.

This sequence joins TRBV6-1 and TRBJ1-1, with D possibly being TRBD1 (6 bases). V dropped 1 base and J dropped 4 bases, with 16 bases sitting between them. Germline V gene lookup returns CDR1 MNHNS and CDR2 SASEGT. This CDR3 region has 16 residues. The CDR3 DNA sequence: TGTGCCAGCAGTGAAGGGGGACACAGATTGGGCACTGAAGCTTTCTTT. This sequence encodes CASSEGGHRLGTEAFF.

The sample holds a few counts of this clone. The chain employs TRBV19 and TRBJ2-7; 8 bases are a match to TRBD1. Germline CDR1 LNHDA, CDR2 SQIVND (reference sequence). The junction had 5 bases not matched to a gene; V was cut back by 3 bases and J by 1 base. The CDR3 runs 15 residues. CDR3 in amino acids: CASSISGTGSYEQYF. CDR3 bases: TGTGCCAGTAGTATTTCCGGGACAGGATCCTACGAGCAGTACTTC.

Only one count was recorded for this clone. This chain links TRBV5-1 with TRBJ2-1; D not certain. The CDR3 sequence is 15 residues long. Per the germline V gene, CDR1 is SGHRS and CDR2 is YFSETQ. V was pared by 5 bases and J by 3 bases, with 15 bases between. The CDR3, as DNA: TGCGCCAGCAGGACGCCTGGGATTTTCTACAATGAGCAGTTCTTC. It yields the protein CASRTPGIFYNEQFF.

This clone was seen more than once but under ten times. The V call is TRBV5-6, the J call TRBJ2-2; D assignment may be TRBD1 or TRBD2 (6 bases each). Deletions cut 0 bases from V and 8 bases from J, with 11 bases between. CDR1 and CDR2 (germline): SGHDT, YYEEEE. The CDR3 totals 14 residues. DNA for the CDR3: TGTGCCAGCAGCTTGGTAGGGGGGCCGGGGGAGCTGTTTTTT. Protein: CASSLVGGPGELFF. The variable domain in full, completed from reference TRBV5-6 and TRBJ2-2, reads DAGVTQSPTHLIKTRGQQVTLRCSPKSGHDTVSWYQQALGQGPQFIFQYYEEEERQRGNFPDRFSGHQFPNYSSELNVNALLLGDSALYLCASSLVGGPGELFFGEGSRLTVL.

The CDR3 DNA reads as TGTGCCACCAGCAGAGAAGGCAAAAACATTCAGTACTTC. As protein: CATSREGKNIQYF. The chain joins TRBV15 to TRBJ2-4; D gene uncertain. Trimming stripped 0 bases from V and 3 bases from J, with 3 bases between. Looked up from germline, CDR1 is LNHNV and CDR2 is YYDKDF (reference sequence). The CDR3 runs to 13 residues.

V usage is TRBV29-1 and J usage is TRBJ2-7; D uncertain. V dropped 5 bases and J dropped 3 bases, with 17 bases sitting between them. Germline V CDR1 and CDR2: SQVTM, ANQGSEA. The CDR3 covers 14 residues. The CDR3 nucleotides read TGCAGCGTTCTCCCTGAGGTAGGTAACTACGAGCAGTACTTC. It yields the protein CSVLPEVGNYEQYF.

This clone was seen once. The chain uses TRBV11-2 and TRBJ1-1; the D gene is possibly TRBD1 (5 bases). This CDR3 contains 14 residues. Looked up from germline, CDR1 is SGHAT and CDR2 is FQNNGV. Trimming cost V 3 bases and J 11 bases, with 19 bases left between them. CDR3 DNA sequence: TGTGCCAGCAGCTTTGGACCCTTGGGGGTGTGGGCTTTCTTT. It codes for CASSFGPLGVWAFF.

The gene calls are TRBV27 and TRBJ2-7; no clear D. Trimming took off 6 bases at V and 5 bases at J, with 11 bases between the two ends. The CDR3 runs 12 residues. CDR1 is MNHEY and CDR2 is SMNVEV in the germline V gene (reference sequence). This CDR3 reads CASSSGRHEQYF. DNA for the CDR3: TGTGCCAGCAGCTCCGGGCGGCACGAGCAGTACTTC.

J is TRBJ2-2 and V is TRBV5-6; 8 bases are shared with TRBD1. Losses at the gene ends were 4 bases for V and 4 bases for J; bases not matched to a gene: 9. CDR3 size: 16 residues. Germline assignment: CDR1 SGHDT and CDR2 YYEEEE. The CDR3 DNA reads as TGTGCCAGCAGCCAGAGGACAGGGATGGGCACCGGGGAGCTGTTTTTT. As protein: CASSQRTGMGTGELFF. The entire variable domain, with the rest obtained from reference TRBV5-6 and TRBJ2-2, is as follows: DAGVTQSPTHLIKTRGQQVTLRCSPKSGHDTVSWYQQALGQGPQFIFQYYEEEERQRGNFPDRFSGHQFPNYSSELNVNALLLGDSALYLCASSQRTGMGTGELFFGEGSRLTVL.

This chain connects TRBV19 to TRBJ1-1; D not resolved. The CDR3 runs 16 residues. Germline CDR1 LNHDA, CDR2 SQIVND (reference sequence). V lost 4 bases and J lost 1, with 16 bases in between. This CDR3 reads CASSKPLQRRNTEAFF. The DNA for the CDR3 is TGTGCCAGTAGTAAACCGCTCCAGAGGAGGAACACTGAAGCTTTCTTT. The full variable domain, its missing parts supplied by reference TRBV19 and TRBJ1-1, is DGGITQSPKYLFRKEGQNVTLSCEQNLNHDAMYWYRQDPGQGLRLIYYSQIVNDFQKGDIAEGYSVSREKKESFPLTVTSAQKNPTAFYLCASSKPLQRRNTEAFFGQGTRLTVV.

CDR3 nucleotide sequence: TGTGCCTGCTCCTCAACTGAAGCTTTCTTT. This codes for CACSSTEAFF. The rearrangement links TRBV30 to TRBJ1-1; D remains unclear. Germline V gene lookup returns CDR1 GTSNPN and CDR2 SVGIG (reference sequence). V gave up 6 bases and J gave up 5 bases, with 7 bases separating them. This CDR3 is built from 10 residues. Filled out from reference TRBV30 and TRBJ1-1, the complete variable domain reads SQTIHQWPATLVQPVGSPLSLECTVEGTSNPNLYWYRQAAGRGLQLLFYSVGIGQISSEVPQNLSASRPQDRQFILSSKKLLLSDSGFYLCACSSTEAFFGQGTRLTVV.

The genes are TRBV6-5 and TRBJ2-7; TRBD1 matches 7 bases. J lost 2 bases, V lost 6 bases, and 7 bases had no gene match. Germline V gene lookup returns CDR1 MNHEY and CDR2 SVGAGI. CDR3 length: 14 amino acids. Here the CDR3 DNA reads TGTGCCAGCAGAACGACAGGGCCCCCCTACGAGCAGTACTTC. Protein sequence: CASRTTGPPYEQYF.

The chain carries TRBV4-1 and TRBJ2-7; D is uncertain. Trimming took 1 base from V and 2 from J, leaving 9 bases between them. The CDR3 covers 14 residues. The germline gives CDR1 MGHRA, CDR2 YSYEKL. CDR3 protein: CASSQVVSPYEQYF. CDR3 bases: TGCGCCAGCAGCCAAGTCGTATCCCCCTACGAGCAGTACTTC.

This clone turned up a few times. The chain is built from TRBV5-5 and TRBJ2-5, with D possibly being TRBD1 (5 bases). The germline V gene encodes CDR1 SGHKS and CDR2 YYEKEE (reference sequence). CDR3 size: 16 residues. Trimming pared 1 base from V and 5 bases from J, leaving 18 bases between. The CDR3 loop reads CASSLYIFQGFETQYF. In DNA form, the CDR3 reads TGTGCCAGCAGCTTGTATATCTTTCAGGGCTTCGAGACCCAGTACTTC.

This chain links TRBV29-1 with TRBJ1-1; D is unresolved. V lost 3 bases, J lost 10 bases, and 12 bases lay in between. The CDR3 consists of 11 residues. CDR1 is SQVTM, CDR2 ANQGSEA, per germline. In DNA, the CDR3 is TGCAGCGTTGAGAACTTATCCGGAGCTTTCTTT. Translating it yields CSVENLSGAFF.

The chain recombines TRBV28 with TRBJ1-6; unclear D gene. The CDR3 consists of 12 residues. V lost 3 bases and J 14 bases, leaving 11 bases between the germline ends. CDR1 and CDR2 from the germline V gene are MDHEN and SYDVKM. Here the CDR3 DNA reads TGTGCCAGCAGTTTTATGCCCCAGACCCTCCACTTT. As protein: CASSFMPQTLHF.

This clone was seen a handful of times. The CDR3 spells CASSQVFKGSRVGNTIYF. In DNA, the CDR3 is TGTGCCAGCAGCCAAGTATTTAAGGGTAGCAGGGTTGGAAACACCATATATTTT. The chain is built from TRBV4-2 and TRBJ1-3; D might be TRBD1 (5 bases). CDR1 and CDR2 (germline): LGHNA, YNFKEQ. The CDR3 is 18 amino acids. The V gene lost 1 base and the J gene lost 3 bases, with 19 bases spanning the gap.

The chain couples TRBV6-5 to TRBJ1-5, with a weak D call TRBD1 (5 bases). The V gene's germline CDR1 is MNHEY and CDR2 SVGAGI. The CDR3 is 15 amino acids. With 5 bases removed from V and 0 bases from J, the gap between germline ends came to 11 bases. The DNA of the CDR3 is TGTGCCAGCAGTCGCAGGGTGATTAGCAATCAGCCCCAGCATTTT. Its translation: CASSRRVISNQPQHF.

This clone is a singleton in its sample. The rearrangement joins TRBV7-3 to TRBJ2-1, with D perhaps TRBD2 (6 bases). Looked up from germline, CDR1 is SGHTA and CDR2 is FQGTGA. The V and J ends lost 0 bases and 5 bases respectively, with 8 bases between them. The length of the CDR3 is 14 residues. The CDR3 DNA is TGTGCCAGCAGCTTAACAGGGAGGAACAATGAGCAGTTCTTC. Amino acids: CASSLTGRNNEQFF. The entire variable domain, with the rest obtained from reference TRBV7-3 and TRBJ2-1, is as follows: GAGVSQTPSNKVTEKGKYVELRCDPISGHTALYWYRQSLGQGPEFLIYFQGTGAADDSGLPNDRFFAVRPEGSVSTLKIQRTERGDSAVYLCASSLTGRNNEQFFGPGTRLTVL.

V gene TRBV6-1 combines with J gene TRBJ1-1; D call uncertain. V gave up 0 bases and J gave up 13 bases, with 0 bases separating them. The CDR3 contains 8 residues. CDR1 MNHNS and CDR2 SASEGT come from the germline V gene. The CDR3 is CASSEAFF. Here the CDR3 DNA reads TGTGCCAGCAGTGAAGCTTTCTTT.

For the CDR3, the DNA is TGTGCCAGCAGTCTCCAGTCTAACTATGGCTACACCTTC. Translation gives CASSLQSNYGYTF. The chain combines TRBV6-1 with TRBJ1-2; D is ambiguous. The CDR3 is 13 amino acids. Between the trimmed V and J ends, which lost 5 bases and 0 bases, there was a span of 7 bases. The V gene's germline CDR1 is MNHNS and CDR2 SASEGT.